This passage covers 9 T cell receptor beta chains from one sample sequenced in a study of blood T cell repertoires in COVID-19. The table came from immunoSEQ multiplex PCR; TCRdb's copy has only in-frame clones and leaves some out. The table has around 120,000 clones, over 75% seen once. The sequencing input was peripheral blood. The receptors were sampled from a man older than 75 with acute or convalescent COVID-19.

The genes are TRBV10-3 and TRBJ2-7, with 8 bases aligning to TRBD2. Losses at the gene ends were 7 bases for V and 2 bases for J; bases not matched to a gene: 4. CDR1 ENHRY and CDR2 SYGVKD come from the germline V gene. The CDR3 sequence is 13 residues long. The CDR3 DNA reads TGTGCCATCATGCGGGGGGCCGCCTACGAGCAGTACTTC. It specifies CAIMRGAAYEQYF.

CDR3 sequence reads: CATSDTTSVSDTQYF. The CDR3 region has the DNA TGTGCCACCAGTGATACCACCTCGGTCTCAGATACGCAGTATTTT. The chain employs TRBV24-1 and TRBJ2-3; D gene unclear. CDR3 length: 15 amino acids. Germline V gives CDR1 KGHDR, CDR2 SFDVKD. V lost 3 bases to trimming and J lost 4 bases, with 13 bases between them.

The V gene is TRBV9, the J gene TRBJ2-7, with TRBD1 identical over 8 bases. The CDR3 covers 14 residues. J was trimmed by 4 bases and V by 5 bases; bases with no gene match: 8. The germline CDR1 and CDR2 sequences are SGDLS and YYNGEE. The CDR3 loop reads CASSPGTGPYEQYF. In DNA, the CDR3 is TGTGCCAGCAGTCCCGGGACAGGACCTTACGAGCAGTACTTC.

This clone was recorded only once. The J gene is TRBJ2-3, the V gene TRBV5-4; 12 bases agree with TRBD2. The CDR3 is made up of 15 amino acids. Germline CDR1 and CDR2: SGHNT and YYREEE (reference sequence). Trimming took 4 bases from V and 5 from J; bases not matched to a gene: 5. The CDR3 region is CASSETSGRIDTQYF. The CDR3 DNA is TGTGCCAGCAGCGAGACTAGCGGGAGAATAGATACGCAGTATTTT.

V gene TRBV28 combines with J gene TRBJ2-1; possible D gene TRBD1, 6 bases. This CDR3 is built from 14 residues. Looked up from germline, CDR1 is MDHEN and CDR2 is SYDVKM. Trimming removed 7 bases from V and 5 bases from J, with 15 bases in between. The CDR3 sequence: CASIETGSNNEQFF. The CDR3 region has the DNA TGTGCCAGCATAGAAACAGGGTCAAACAATGAGCAGTTCTTC.

The V gene is TRBV3-1 (or the pseudogene TRBV3-2), the J gene TRBJ1-4, with TRBD1 as a possible D gene (5 bases). Germline V gene lookup returns CDR1 LGHDT and CDR2 YNNKEL (reference sequence). The V end lost 0 bases, the J end lost 2 bases, and 19 bases lay between the germline ends. The CDR3 contains 19 residues. The CDR3 loop reads CASSQDPQVDLRTNEKLFF. The DNA for the CDR3 is TGTGCCAGCAGCCAAGATCCACAGGTTGATTTGCGGACTAATGAAAAACTGTTTTTT.

The genes are TRBV11-2 and TRBJ1-4; weak D call: TRBD1 (5 bases). Germline V lookup: CDR1 SGHAT, CDR2 FQNNGV. This CDR3 contains 15 residues. V lost 1 base and J 11 bases, leaving 17 bases between the germline ends. The CDR3 here is CASSLVRQGVGKLFF. DNA of the CDR3: TGTGCCAGCAGCTTAGTCCGGCAGGGTGTGGGGAAACTGTTTTTT. The full variable domain, its missing parts supplied by reference TRBV11-2 and TRBJ1-4, is EAGVAQSPRYKIIEKRQSVAFWCNPISGHATLYWYQQILGQGPKLLIQFQNNGVVDDSQLPKDRFSAERLKGVDSTLKIQPAKLEDSAVYLCASSLVRQGVGKLFFGSGTQLSVL.

V gene TRBV28 combines with J gene TRBJ2-5; 12 positions agree with TRBD1. The V gene's germline CDR1 is MDHEN and CDR2 SYDVKM. V was clipped by 3 bases and J by 4 bases; unmatched bases: 9. This CDR3 spans 17 amino acids. The CDR3 region has the DNA TGTGCCAGCAGTTTGTACGGCGGGACAGGGGGCCCAGAGACCCAGTACTTC. Residues: CASSLYGGTGGPETQYF.

J is TRBJ2-1 and V is TRBV5-1; 11 nucleotides agree with TRBD2. The CDR3 is 15 amino acids. Germline V gene sequence: CDR1 SGHRS, CDR2 YFSETQ. Trimming cost V 1 base and J 7 bases; bases outside gene matches: 4. CDR3 coding DNA: TGCGCCAGCAGCTTGCTAGCGGGGGGTCGTAATGAGCAGTTCTTC. This encodes CASSLLAGGRNEQFF.